Sequencing of this T cell receptor (beta chain) was carried out in a study of cytomegalovirus exposure and HLA in healthy donors. Study-wide findings and caveats: Later analysis showed most CMV-associated TCR beta chains appearing HLA-restricted. From TCR beta sequences, most subjects' HLA-A and HLA-B alleles were reportedly predicted accurately.

This clone came up a few times. The antigen remains unidentified. PCR employed 60 Vbeta and 13 Jbeta primers. Using immunoSEQ multiplex PCR, the repertoire was profiled, and TCRdb retains in-frame clones only, with some absent. The sample comprises about 190,000 clones, roughly nine tenths of which are singletons, and around 0.99% rests with the top ten. This clonotype was sampled from a boy aged 2 to 10 in good health and CMV-seronegative. Sequencing was done on a sample of PBMCs.

The CDR3, as DNA: TGTGCCATCAGTGAGGCCGGGACTAGCGTAGGGAATGAGCAGTTCTTC. Protein: CAISEAGTSVGNEQFF. The rearrangement joins TRBV10-3 to TRBJ2-1; 10 bases are shared with TRBD2. V trimming: 2 bases; J trimming: 7 bases; junction bases outside the gene matches: 8. The CDR3 contains 16 residues. Germline V lookup: CDR1 ENHRY, CDR2 SYGVKD.